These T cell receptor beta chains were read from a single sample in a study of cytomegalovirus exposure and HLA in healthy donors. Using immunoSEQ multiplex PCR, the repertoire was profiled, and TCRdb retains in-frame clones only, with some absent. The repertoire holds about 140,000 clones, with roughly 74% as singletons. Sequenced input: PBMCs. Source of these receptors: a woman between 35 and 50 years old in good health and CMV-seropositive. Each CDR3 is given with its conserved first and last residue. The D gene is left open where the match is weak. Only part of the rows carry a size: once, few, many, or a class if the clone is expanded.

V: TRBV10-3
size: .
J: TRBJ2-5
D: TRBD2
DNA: TGTGCCATCAGTGGACTAGCGGGACAAGAGACCCAGTACTTC
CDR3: CAISGLAGQETQYF

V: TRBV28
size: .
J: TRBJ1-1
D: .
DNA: TGTGCCAGCAGACTAGGAGTCAGGAACACTGAAGCTTTCTTT
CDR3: CASRLGVRNTEAFF

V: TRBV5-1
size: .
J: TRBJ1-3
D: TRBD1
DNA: TGCGCCAGCAGAACCTCTCCGGGACAGGGTTCTAACACCATATATTTT
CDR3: CASRTSPGQGSNTIYF

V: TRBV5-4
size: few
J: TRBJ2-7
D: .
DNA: TGTGCCACCCTGACGGAGCCCTACGAGCAGTACTTC
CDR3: CATLTEPYEQYF

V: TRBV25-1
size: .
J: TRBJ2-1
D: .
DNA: TGTGCCAGCAGTGTGGACGGGAGTCTTCTTGGCAATGAGCAGTTCTTC
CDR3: CASSVDGSLLGNEQFF

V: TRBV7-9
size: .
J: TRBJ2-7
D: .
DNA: TGTGCCAGCAGCCCCTTCTACGAGCAGTACTTC
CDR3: CASSPFYEQYF

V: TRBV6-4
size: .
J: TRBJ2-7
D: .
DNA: TGTGCCAGCAGTGGAGAGGGCTTCACCTACGAGCAGTACTTC
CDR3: CASSGEGFTYEQYF

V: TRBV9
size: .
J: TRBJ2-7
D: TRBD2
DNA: TGTGCCAGCAGCGCGGGACTAGCGGGAGCCGGCTACGAGCAGTACTTC
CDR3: CASSAGLAGAGYEQYF

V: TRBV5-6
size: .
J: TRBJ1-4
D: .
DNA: TGTGCCAGCAGCCTAGATGAAAAACTGTTTTTT
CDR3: CASSLDEKLFF

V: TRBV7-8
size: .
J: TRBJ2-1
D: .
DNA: TGTGCCAGCAGCTTAGTACGGTCCTCCTACAATGAGCAGTTCTTC
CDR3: CASSLVRSSYNEQFF

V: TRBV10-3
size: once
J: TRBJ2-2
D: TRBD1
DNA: TGTGCCATCAGTGAGTCGCCACGGAGGGACAGGGGGCATAGGTCGACCGGGGAGCTGTTTTTT
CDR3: CAISESPRRDRGHRSTGELFF

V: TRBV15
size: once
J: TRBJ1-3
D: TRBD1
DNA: TGTGCCACCAGCAGAAGGACAGGCCTGTTCTCTGGAAACACCATATATTTT
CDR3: CATSRRTGLFSGNTIYF

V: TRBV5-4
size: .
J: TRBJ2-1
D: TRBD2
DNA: TGTGCCAGCAGTGCCGGGACTAGCGGCTACAATGAGCAGTTCTTC
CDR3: CASSAGTSGYNEQFF

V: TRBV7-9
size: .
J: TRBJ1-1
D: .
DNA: TGTGCCAGCAGCACTCGAGGGAACACTGAAGCTTTCTTT
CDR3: CASSTRGNTEAFF

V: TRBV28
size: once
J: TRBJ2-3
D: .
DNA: TGTGCCAGCAGTGAAAGGGAGATGACAGATACGCAGTATTTT
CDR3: CASSEREMTDTQYF

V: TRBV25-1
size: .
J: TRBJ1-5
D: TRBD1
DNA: TGTGCCATCCGGGACAGGGAAGGCGCTCAGCCCCAGCATTTT
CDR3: CAIRDREGAQPQHF

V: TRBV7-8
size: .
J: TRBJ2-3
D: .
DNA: TGTGCCAGCAGCTTGACTCGAAGCACAGATACGCAGTATTTT
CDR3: CASSLTRSTDTQYF

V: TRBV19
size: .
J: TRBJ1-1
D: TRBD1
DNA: TGTGCCAGTAGTGCTCCAAGGGGGCCTAGAAACACTGAAGCTTTCTTT
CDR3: CASSAPRGPRNTEAFF

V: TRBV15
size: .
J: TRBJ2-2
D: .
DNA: TGTGCCACCAGCAGAGATCTAACCGGGGAGCTGTTTTTT
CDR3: CATSRDLTGELFF

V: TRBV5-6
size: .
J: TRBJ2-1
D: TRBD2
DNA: TGTGCCAGCTACCTGATGGGACTAGCGGGAGTGGATGAGCAGTTCTTC
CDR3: CASYLMGLAGVDEQFF

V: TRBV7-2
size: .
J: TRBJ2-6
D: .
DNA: TGTGCCAGCAGCCCAGATCGGAGTTTTGGGGCCAACGTCCTGACTTTC
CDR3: CASSPDRSFGANVLTF

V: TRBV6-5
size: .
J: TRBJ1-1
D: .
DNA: TGTGCCAGCAGTTACTCGGCAGGCTCGAACACTGAAGCTTTCTTT
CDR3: CASSYSAGSNTEAFF

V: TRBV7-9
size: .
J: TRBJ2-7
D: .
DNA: TGTGCCAGCAGCTTAAGGGGGAGGGACTACGAGCAGTACTTC
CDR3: CASSLRGRDYEQYF

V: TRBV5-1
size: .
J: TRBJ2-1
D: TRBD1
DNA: TGCGCCAGCAGCCCCTCAGGGACAGGGCAGTACAATGAGCAGTTCTTC
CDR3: CASSPSGTGQYNEQFF

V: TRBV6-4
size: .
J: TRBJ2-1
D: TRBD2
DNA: TGTGCCAGCAGCCCCGGGACTAAAGATGAGCAGTTCTTC
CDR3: CASSPGTKDEQFF

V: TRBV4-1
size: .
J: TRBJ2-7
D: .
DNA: TGCGCCAGCAGCCAGGGAGCCGCTTCCTACGAGCAGTACTTC
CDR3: CASSQGAASYEQYF

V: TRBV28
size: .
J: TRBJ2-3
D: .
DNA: TGTGCCAGCATAAGCGGCGGAGTATCTAGCACAGATACGCAGTATTTT
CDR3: CASISGGVSSTDTQYF

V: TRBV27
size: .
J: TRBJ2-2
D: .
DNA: TGTGCCAGCAGTTCGGGGTGGTTGGCGGGGACCGGGGAGCTGTTTTTT
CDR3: CASSSGWLAGTGELFF

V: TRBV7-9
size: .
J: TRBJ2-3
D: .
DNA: TGTGCCAGCAGCTTGGAGGGAGAGGCAGATACGCAGTATTTT
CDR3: CASSLEGEADTQYF

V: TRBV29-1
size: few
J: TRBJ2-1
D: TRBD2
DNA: TGCAGCGTGAGACTAGCGGGAGCCCCCAACGAGCAGTTCTTC
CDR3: CSVRLAGAPNEQFF

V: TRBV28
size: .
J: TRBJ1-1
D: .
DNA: TGTGCCAGCAGTTTAACGGACAGTTACACTGAAGCTTTCTTT
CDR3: CASSLTDSYTEAFF

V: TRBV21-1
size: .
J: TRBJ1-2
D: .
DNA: TGTGCCAGCAGCCCCAGGGTCCTCGGCTATGGCTACACCTTC
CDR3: CASSPRVLGYGYTF

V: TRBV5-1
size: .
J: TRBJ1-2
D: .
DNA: TGCGCCAGCAGCTTTATTCGTAACTATGGCTACACCTTC
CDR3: CASSFIRNYGYTF

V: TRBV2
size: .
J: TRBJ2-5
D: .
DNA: TGTGCCAGCGGCGCGGTCCCTCAGGGGACCCAGTACTTC
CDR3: CASGAVPQGTQYF

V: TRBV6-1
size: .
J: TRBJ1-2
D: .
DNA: TGTGCCAGCTCGTCTAAAGGCTACACCTTC
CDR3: CASSSKGYTF

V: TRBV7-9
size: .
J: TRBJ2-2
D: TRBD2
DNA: TGTGCCAGCAGCTTTTCTGGGCTAGCGGGAGCCCCCGGGGAGCTGTTTTTT
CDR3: CASSFSGLAGAPGELFF

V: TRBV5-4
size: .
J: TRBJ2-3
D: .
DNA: TGTGCCAGCAGTCAAGCAACTGGGCCAGATACGCAGTATTTT
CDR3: CASSQATGPDTQYF

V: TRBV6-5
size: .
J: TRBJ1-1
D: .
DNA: TGTGCCAGCAGTTACGGCCAGGGTGTCACTGAAGCTTTCTTT
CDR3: CASSYGQGVTEAFF

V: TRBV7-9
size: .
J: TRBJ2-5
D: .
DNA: TGTTCCAGCAGCTTAACCACAGGGCAAGAGACCCAGTACTTC
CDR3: CSSSLTTGQETQYF

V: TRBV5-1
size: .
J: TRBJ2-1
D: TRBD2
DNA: TGCGCCAGCAGCTCAGTAGCGGGAGCGAATGAGCAGTTCTTC
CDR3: CASSSVAGANEQFF

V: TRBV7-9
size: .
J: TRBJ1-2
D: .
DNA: TGTGCCAGCAGCTCAAGGGGGGGGGCGGCTCACTATGGCTACACCTTC
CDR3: CASSSRGGAAHYGYTF

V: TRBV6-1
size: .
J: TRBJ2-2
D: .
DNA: TGTGCCAGCATCGGACTGGAGAACACCGGGGAGCTGTTTTTT
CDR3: CASIGLENTGELFF

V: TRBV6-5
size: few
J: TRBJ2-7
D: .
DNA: TGTGCCAGCACCTCAGGGTCGGGCGAGCAGTACTTC
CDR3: CASTSGSGEQYF